Listed below are T cell receptor beta chains from one sample, sequenced in a study of T cell responses to AZD1222 COVID-19 vaccine. Clones were sequenced by immunoSEQ multiplex PCR, and TCRdb holds only the in-frame ones, with some missing. The repertoire has fewer than 200,000 clones, roughly 88% of them found once; the top ten carry 4.3%. The starting material was peripheral blood, obtained 28 days after the second AZD1222 dose. These receptors all stem from an adult who received the AZD1222 COVID-19 vaccine. Each CDR3 is given with its conserved first and last residue. The D gene is left open where the match is weak. Rows give clone size only sometimes, using once, few, many, or a class for an expanded clone.

j_call,v_call,clone_size,d_call,cdr3_aa,cdr3_nt
TRBJ1-1,TRBV27,.,TRBD1,CASTSGYRGETEAFF,TGTGCCAGCACCTCAGGGTACAGGGGTGAAACTGAAGCTTTCTTT
TRBJ2-7,TRBV3-1/TRBV3-2,.,.,CASSQADLVKQYF,TGTGCCAGCAGCCAAGCGGACTTGGTCAAGCAGTACTTC
TRBJ2-2,TRBV7-2,once,.,CASSPSSMGDGELFF,TGTGCCAGCAGCCCCTCTTCTATGGGGGACGGGGAGCTGTTTTTT
TRBJ2-7,TRBV5-1,.,TRBD2,CASSSVARTSGEQYF,TGCGCCAGCAGCTCTGTTGCTCGGACTAGCGGCGAGCAGTACTTC
TRBJ1-4,TRBV6-5,.,.,CASSYSTDSGEKLFF,TGTGCCAGCAGTTACTCGACAGACTCAGGAGAAAAACTGTTTTTT
TRBJ2-7,TRBV7-2,.,TRBD1,CASSSDRGSYEQYF,TGTGCCAGCAGCTCGGACAGGGGGAGCTACGAGCAGTACTTC
TRBJ1-5,TRBV18,few,.,CASSPSRGNQPQHF,TGTGCCAGCTCACCCTCCCGGGGCAATCAGCCCCAGCATTTT
TRBJ2-1,TRBV4-3,.,TRBD1,CASSLGQGGDNEQFF,TGCGCCAGCAGCCTTGGACAGGGCGGCGACAATGAGCAGTTCTTC
TRBJ1-5,TRBV30,.,.,CAWSVGDGGALSQPQHF,TGTGCCTGGAGTGTTGGGGACGGGGGGGCTCTGAGTCAGCCCCAGCATTTT
TRBJ1-5,TRBV5-5,.,.,CASSLVGGSNQPQHF,TGTGCCAGCAGCTTGGTGGGAGGAAGCAATCAGCCCCAGCATTTT
TRBJ1-2,TRBV5-1,.,.,CASSLDSTNYGYTF,TGCGCCAGCAGCTTGGACAGTACTAACTATGGCTACACCTTC
TRBJ1-1,TRBV25-1,.,TRBD1,CASGEQGAMNTEAFF,TGTGCCAGCGGAGAACAGGGGGCAATGAACACTGAAGCTTTCTTT
TRBJ1-3,TRBV6-5,.,.,CASSYRIGNSGNTIYF,TGTGCCAGCAGTTACAGGATCGGGAATTCTGGAAACACCATATATTTT
TRBJ1-1,TRBV18,.,.,CASSQTTGGTVSNTEAFF,TGTGCCAGCTCACAAACGACAGGAGGCACCGTTTCTAACACTGAAGCTTTCTTT
TRBJ2-7,TRBV30,.,.,CAWSARGHSYEQYF,TGTGCCTGGAGTGCCCGGGGCCACTCCTACGAGCAGTACTTC
TRBJ2-1,TRBV12-5,few,.,CASALYNEQFF,TGTGCTAGTGCCCTGTACAATGAGCAGTTCTTC